The 10 T cell receptor beta chains reported below all come from one sample, sequenced in a study of T cells after posttransplantation cyclophosphamide. A marrow graft followed busulfan-fludarabine conditioning, with cyclophosphamide on days +3 and +4. Assay used: immunoSEQ multiplex PCR; TCRdb lists only in-frame clones, some missing. This sample carries roughly 9,800 clones, roughly 80% of them seen once, and the ten largest clones take more than 14%. The source was PBMCs, collected roughly 2,000 days after a stem cell transplant with posttransplant cyclophosphamide. These receptor sequences come from a female patient between 35 and 55 years old who received an allogeneic stem cell transplant from a related donor, was CMV-positive, and had no GVHD. Some of the T cells may derive from the graft donor.

V gene TRBV7-2 combines with J gene TRBJ2-7, with TRBD2 matching over 13 bases. The CDR3 has 15 amino acids. The trim removed 3 bases at V and 2 bases at J, leaving 1 base unmatched. Germline V gene lookup returns CDR1 SGHTA and CDR2 FQGNSA. The CDR3 DNA reads as TGTGCCAGCAGCTTTGGGACTAGCGGGACCTACGAGCAGTACTTC. Its protein is CASSFGTSGTYEQYF. Based on the CDR3 plus reference TRBV7-2 and TRBJ2-7, the full variable domain is GAGVSQSPSNKVTEKGKDVELRCDPISGHTALYWYRQSLGQGLEFLIYFQGNSAPDKSGLPSDRFSAERTGGSVSTLTIQRTQQEDSAVYLCASSFGTSGTYEQYFGPGTRLTVT.

The chain is built from TRBV19 and TRBJ2-3; 10 nucleotides agree with TRBD1. Germline V gene sequence: CDR1 LNHDA, CDR2 SQIVND (reference sequence). The J segment lost 0 bases and the V segment lost 3 bases, leaving 3 bases of the junction unmatched. This CDR3 contains 16 residues. The CDR3 here is CASSIGTGASTDTQYF. The CDR3 bases are TGTGCCAGTAGTATCGGGACAGGGGCTAGCACAGATACGCAGTATTTT. Based on the CDR3 plus reference TRBV19 and TRBJ2-3, the full variable domain is DGGITQSPKYLFRKEGQNVTLSCEQNLNHDAMYWYRQDPGQGLRLIYYSQIVNDFQKGDIAEGYSVSREKKESFPLTVTSAQKNPTAFYLCASSIGTGASTDTQYFGPGTRLTVL.

V usage is TRBV5-5 and J usage is TRBJ2-5, with 8 bases fitting TRBD2. Looked up from germline, CDR1 is SGHKS and CDR2 is YYEKEE (reference sequence). The CDR3 consists of 16 residues. The J segment lost 2 bases and the V segment lost 3 bases, leaving 9 bases of the junction unmatched. The CDR3 spells CASSSSTGLGQETQYF. The CDR3 DNA follows: TGTGCCAGCAGCTCATCAACGGGACTAGGGCAAGAGACCCAGTACTTC.

The rearrangement links TRBV18 to TRBJ2-1, with TRBD2 matching 9 bases. Germline V CDR1 and CDR2: KGHSH, LQKENI. The CDR3 has 17 amino acids. Trimming took 6 bases from V and 8 from J; bases not matched to a gene: 17. CDR3 region: CASSPRGRGGFIYEQFF. CDR3 DNA sequence: TGTGCCAGCTCCCCCCGCGGGCGGGGGGGATTTATCTATGAGCAGTTCTTC.

This clone was observed once. The chain is built from TRBV29-1 and TRBJ2-2; the match to TRBD1 covers 11 bases. Germline CDR1 SQVTM, CDR2 ANQGSEA. J gave up 7 bases and V 5 bases, and 6 bases lay outside the gene matches. CDR3 size: 14 residues. The CDR3 reads CSVRTGGRSGELFF. The CDR3 DNA reads as TGCAGCGTTCGGACAGGGGGCAGGAGCGGGGAGCTGTTTTTT.

The chain uses TRBV6-5 and TRBJ2-7, with a possible D match to TRBD1 (5 bases). The CDR3 spans 14 residues. Germline CDR1 reads MNHEY; CDR2 reads SVGAGI. Trimming stripped 2 bases from V and 4 bases from J, with 12 bases between. The CDR3 DNA is TGTGCCAGCAGTTACATTACAGGCCGGTACGAGCAGTACTTC. Amino acid sequence: CASSYITGRYEQYF.

The chain has TRBV16 and TRBJ1-1, with a possible D match to TRBD1 (6 bases). The germline V gene encodes CDR1 KGHSY and CDR2 FQNENV. Trimming stripped 4 bases from V and 5 bases from J, with 11 bases between. This CDR3 region has 13 residues. DNA for the CDR3: TGTGCCAGCAGCCTAAAACAGGGAACTGAAGCTTTCTTT. Its protein is CASSLKQGTEAFF.

This clone occurred a few times. The chain uses TRBV4-3 and TRBJ1-2, with 9 bases fitting TRBD1. Trimming removed 1 base from V and 6 bases from J; junction bases left unmatched: 9. CDR1 and CDR2 (germline): LGHNA, YSLEER. The CDR3 covers 16 residues. CDR3: CASSQGGQGRGNGYTF. The CDR3 DNA reads TGCGCCAGCAGCCAAGGAGGACAGGGGAGGGGTAATGGCTACACCTTC.

This clone was seen a handful of times. The chain couples TRBV28 to TRBJ2-7; D is uncertain. Germline CDR1 reads MDHEN; CDR2 reads SYDVKM. This CDR3 region has 12 residues. V was trimmed by 4 bases and J by 7 bases, leaving 11 bases between them. CDR3 region: CASSSGLREQYF. The CDR3 bases are TGTGCCAGCAGTTCCGGGTTGAGGGAGCAGTACTTC.

The table lists this clone with a few counts. The chain combines TRBV7-3 with TRBJ2-3; 9 nucleotides match TRBD1. The CDR3 is 15 residues long. Germline CDR1 SGHTA, CDR2 FQGTGA. Losses at the gene ends were 5 bases for V and 2 bases for J; bases not matched to a gene: 5. CDR3 sequence (DNA): TGTGCCAGCAGCCTTCGGGACAGGGCCACAGATACGCAGTATTTT. Translation gives CASSLRDRATDTQYF.